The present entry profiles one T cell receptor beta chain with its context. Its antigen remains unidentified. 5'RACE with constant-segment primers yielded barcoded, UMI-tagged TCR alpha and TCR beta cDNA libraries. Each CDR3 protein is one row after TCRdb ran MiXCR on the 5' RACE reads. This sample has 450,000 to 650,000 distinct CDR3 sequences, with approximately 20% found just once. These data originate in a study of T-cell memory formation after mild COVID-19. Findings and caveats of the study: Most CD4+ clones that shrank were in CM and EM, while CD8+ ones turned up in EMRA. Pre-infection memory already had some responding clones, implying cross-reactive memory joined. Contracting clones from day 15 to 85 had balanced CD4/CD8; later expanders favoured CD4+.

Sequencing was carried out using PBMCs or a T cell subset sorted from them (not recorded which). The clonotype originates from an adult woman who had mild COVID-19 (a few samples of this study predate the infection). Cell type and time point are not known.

CDR3 amino acids: CATSSAGASWWTQYF. CDR3 nucleotides: TGTGCCACCAGCAGCGCGGGAGCGAGCTGGTGGACCCAGTACTTC. The V call is TRBV15, the J call TRBJ2-5; TRBD2 matches at 7 bases. J lost 7 bases, V lost 3 bases, and 11 bases had no gene match. The CDR3 covers 15 residues. From germline, CDR1 is LNHNV and CDR2 YYDKDF (reference sequence).